Below are 20 T cell receptor beta chains sequenced from a single sample in a study of CD8 T cells in ankylosing spondylitis. TCRdb reanalysed the 5' RACE reads using MiXCR and keeps one entry per CDR3 protein. The top ten hold 16% of the sample, which has approximately 200,000 distinct CDR3 sequences, 9.5% to 15% seen once. The sample was blood, either unsorted or a sorted T cell fraction (not recorded which). Receptors were obtained from a male donor with ankylosing spondylitis or in good health (not recorded which).

Within the sample, this clonotype is medium-sized. This chain connects TRBV5-1 to TRBJ1-5; 7 bases fit TRBD1. The V gene's germline CDR1 is SGHRS and CDR2 YFSETQ. Trimming took 4 bases from V and 7 from J; bases not matched to a gene: 8. The CDR3 spans 14 residues. CDR3 nucleotide sequence: TGCGCCAGCAGCCCGACAGGGTTAGGACAGCCCCAGCATTTT. It codes for CASSPTGLGQPQHF.

This chain joins TRBV4-1 and TRBJ2-7, with 7 bases identical to TRBD2. Germline loops: CDR1 MGHRA, CDR2 YSYEKL. V gave up 4 bases and J gave up 5 bases; unmatched junction bases: 11. This CDR3 is 15 amino acids long. CDR3 nucleotide sequence: TGCGCCAGCAGCCCTCAGCGGGACGAGTACGACGAGCAGTACTTC. Its protein product is CASSPQRDEYDEQYF.

The gene calls are TRBV3-1 and TRBJ2-5, with D possibly being TRBD2 (5 bases). The V end lost 4 bases, the J end lost 5 bases, and 20 bases lay between the germline ends. Germline-derived CDR1 and CDR2 are LGHDT and YNNKEL (reference sequence). The length of the CDR3 is 16 residues. As DNA, the CDR3 is TGTGCCAGCAGCCCCCTCGAAGGCGGGCTGCGGGAGACCCAGTACTTC. This encodes CASSPLEGGLRETQYF.

This clonotype was seen more than once but under ten times. The gene calls are TRBV7-8 and TRBJ2-2, with unresolved D. V lost 9 bases, J lost 7 bases, and 12 bases lay in between. CDR3 length equals 12 residues. Germline CDR1 and CDR2: SGHVS and FQNEAQ. This chain's CDR3 is CASVHFSGELFF. CDR3 coding DNA: TGTGCCAGTGTCCACTTCAGCGGGGAGCTGTTTTTT.

In its sample, this clonotype was seen a few times. The genes are TRBV11-2 and TRBJ2-5; 8 nucleotides agree with TRBD1. Germline lookup yields CDR1 SGHAT and CDR2 FQNNGV. Trimming cost V 3 bases and J 2 bases; bases outside gene matches: 5. CDR3 length: 15 amino acids. CDR3 residues: CASSFSTGVQETQYF. The CDR3 DNA reads TGTGCCAGCAGCTTTTCGACAGGGGTTCAAGAGACCCAGTACTTC. The full variable domain, rest sourced from reference TRBV11-2 and TRBJ2-5, is EAGVAQSPRYKIIEKRQSVAFWCNPISGHATLYWYQQILGQGPKLLIQFQNNGVVDDSQLPKDRFSAERLKGVDSTLKIQPAKLEDSAVYLCASSFSTGVQETQYFGPGTRLLVL.

The chain is built from TRBV27 and TRBJ1-5, with D hard to call. The germline V gene encodes CDR1 MNHEY and CDR2 SMNVEV (reference sequence). This CDR3 comprises 12 residues. Trimming cost V 3 bases and J 5 bases, with 5 bases left between them. CDR3 in DNA: TGTGCCAGCAGTTTTGCGGATCAGCCCCAGCATTTT. Amino acids: CASSFADQPQHF.

This clonotype was seen repeatedly, ten times or more. The chain links TRBV12-3 or TRBV12-4 to TRBJ2-7; D is unclear. The CDR3 extends over 11 amino acids. With 5 bases removed from V and 4 bases from J, the gap between germline ends came to 6 bases. The CDR3 reads CASSAEYEQYF. The CDR3 bases are TGTGCCAGCAGTGCGGAGTACGAGCAGTACTTC.

This clonotype was observed a handful of times. CDR3: CASSQDGGTKGEQYF. For the CDR3, the DNA is TGCGCCAGCAGCCAAGATGGGGGGACCAAGGGAGAGCAGTACTTC. This chain links TRBV4-1 with TRBJ2-7; perhaps TRBD2 as D (6 bases). CDR1 and CDR2 from the germline V gene are MGHRA and YSYEKL. This CDR3 is built from 15 residues. V dropped 0 bases and J dropped 7 bases, with 16 bases sitting between them.

On this clonotype: One junction end disagrees with the germline gene, perhaps due to a read error. The chain carries TRBV15 and TRBJ2-2; TRBD2 might be the D (7 bases). This CDR3 is built from 14 residues. Per germline, CDR1 LNHNV and CDR2 YYDKDF (reference sequence). CDR3 amino acids: CATWGGQNAGELFF. CDR3 nucleotide sequence: TGTGCCACCTGGGGGGGGCAGAACGCCGGGGAGCTGTTTTTT.

The chain joins TRBV4-1 to TRBJ2-1; 8 bases line up with TRBD1. Germline CDR1 MGHRA, CDR2 YSYEKL. Losses at the gene ends were 0 bases for V and 7 bases for J; bases not matched to a gene: 8. CDR3 length: 16 residues. The CDR3 spells CASSQDSGQGRNEQFF. The CDR3 bases are TGCGCCAGCAGCCAAGATTCTGGACAGGGTAGGAATGAGCAGTTCTTC.

V usage is TRBV19 and J usage is TRBJ1-2; no reliable D call. The CDR3 runs to 12 residues. Germline CDR1 reads LNHDA; CDR2 reads SQIVND (reference sequence). Trimming removed 2 bases from V and 6 bases from J, with 7 bases in between. For the CDR3, the DNA is TGTGCCAGTAGTATAATGATGAATGGCTACACCTTC. The encoded protein is CASSIMMNGYTF. Variable domain in full (rest from reference TRBV19 and TRBJ1-2): DGGITQSPKYLFRKEGQNVTLSCEQNLNHDAMYWYRQDPGQGLRLIYYSQIVNDFQKGDIAEGYSVSREKKESFPLTVTSAQKNPTAFYLCASSIMMNGYTFGSGTRLTVV.

A few counts support this clonotype. The V and J genes are TRBV6-1 and TRBJ2-1; D may be TRBD2 (6 bases). Germline V lookup: CDR1 MNHNS, CDR2 SASEGT. Trimming took off 8 bases at V and 0 bases at J, with 14 bases between the two ends. The CDR3 is 15 residues long. DNA of the CDR3: TGTGCCAGCGCTTCGTCCGGGGGCTCCTACAATGAGCAGTTCTTC. Protein product: CASASSGGSYNEQFF.

This clonotype came up many times. The chain joins TRBV12-3 or TRBV12-4 to TRBJ2-5, with TRBD2 matching over 10 bases. The CDR3 is 18 amino acids. After removal of 8 bases from V and 5 bases from J, the junction contained 20 bases not matched to a gene. For the CDR3, the DNA is TGTGCCAGCGCCAACTCTCAGGAGTCAGCGGGGGGGCCGGAGACCCAGTACTTC. Amino acid sequence: CASANSQESAGGPETQYF.

The CDR3 bases are TGTGCCAGCAGCCAAGATTATTCCGTGAGGGGCGGCTACACCTTC. It yields the protein CASSQDYSVRGGYTF. The chain has TRBV3-1 and TRBJ1-2, with D possibly matching TRBD1 (5 bases). Looked up from germline, CDR1 is LGHDT and CDR2 is YNNKEL (reference sequence). This CDR3 has 15 amino acids. V lost 0 bases to trimming and J lost 8 bases, with 16 bases between them.

The rearrangement uses TRBV29-1 and TRBJ2-2; tentative D call: TRBD1 (6 bases). This CDR3 is built from 13 residues. The V and J ends lost 6 bases and 6 bases respectively, with 14 bases between them. Germline CDR1 reads SQVTM; CDR2 reads ANQGSEA. CDR3 DNA sequence: TGCAGCGTATACAGGGATGCGGCCGGGGAGCTGTTTTTT. This translates into CSVYRDAAGELFF.

This chain links TRBV5-4 with TRBJ1-1; 12 bases match TRBD1. Germline CDR1 and CDR2: SGHNT and YYREEE (reference sequence). The CDR3 consists of 17 residues. After removal of 1 base from V and 5 bases from J, the junction contained 9 bases not matched to a gene. CDR3 in DNA: TGTGCCAGCAGCTTGAGGGACAGGGGGCGCCTCGGGACTGAAGCTTTCTTT. Amino acids: CASSLRDRGRLGTEAFF.

The J gene is TRBJ2-2, the V gene TRBV4-2; 9 bases align to TRBD2. CDR1 is LGHNA, CDR2 YNFKEQ, per germline. The CDR3 has 17 residues. V shed 1 base and J 4 bases; nucleotides not matched to a gene: 7. CDR3 region: CASSQGPSGTFTGELFF. In DNA form, the CDR3 reads TGTGCCAGCAGCCAAGGTCCTAGCGGGACCTTCACCGGGGAGCTGTTTTTT.

The chain couples TRBV7-9 to TRBJ2-7; 10 positions match TRBD2. The ends lost 4 bases at V and 2 bases at J; junction bases unmatched: 5. The CDR3 contains 15 residues. Germline V CDR1 and CDR2: SEHNR, FQNEAQ (reference sequence). The CDR3 reads CASSSSSGSTYEQYF. The CDR3 bases are TGTGCCAGCAGCTCCTCTAGCGGGAGCACCTACGAGCAGTACTTC.

This clonotype has just a few counts. This chain joins TRBV12-3 or TRBV12-4 and TRBJ1-1, with D unresolved. This CDR3 region has 13 residues. V lost 2 bases to trimming and J lost 4 bases, with 8 bases between them. The CDR3 DNA reads TGTGCCAGCAGTTTAACCTGGGGCACTGAAGCTTTCTTT. This gives the protein CASSLTWGTEAFF.

This chain uses TRBV19 with TRBJ1-4; D uncertain. The V end was cut by 4 bases, the J end by 7 bases, with 7 bases between. CDR1 and CDR2 from the germline V gene are LNHDA and SQIVND (reference sequence). The CDR3 length is 12 residues. This chain's CDR3 is CASSNPGEKLFF. CDR3 nucleotides: TGTGCCAGTAGTAACCCCGGTGAAAAACTGTTTTTT.